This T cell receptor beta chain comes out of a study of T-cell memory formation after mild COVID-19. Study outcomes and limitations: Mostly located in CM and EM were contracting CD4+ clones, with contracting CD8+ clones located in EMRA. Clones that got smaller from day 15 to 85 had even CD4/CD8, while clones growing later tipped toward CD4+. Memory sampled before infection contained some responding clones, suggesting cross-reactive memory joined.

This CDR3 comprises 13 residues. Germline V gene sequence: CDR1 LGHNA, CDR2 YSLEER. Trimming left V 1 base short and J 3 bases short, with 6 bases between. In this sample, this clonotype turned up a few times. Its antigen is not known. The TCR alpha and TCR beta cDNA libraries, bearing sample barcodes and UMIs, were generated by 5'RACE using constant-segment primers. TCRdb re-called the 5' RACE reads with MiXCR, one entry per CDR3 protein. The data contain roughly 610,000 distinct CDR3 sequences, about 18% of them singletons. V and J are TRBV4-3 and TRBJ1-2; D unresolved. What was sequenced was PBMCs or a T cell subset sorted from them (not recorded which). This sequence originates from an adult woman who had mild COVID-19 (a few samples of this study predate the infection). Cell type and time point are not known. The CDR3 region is CASSQGRHYGYTF. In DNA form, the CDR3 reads TGCGCCAGCAGCCAAGGCAGGCACTATGGCTACACCTTC.